This TCR beta chain derives from a study of somatic mutations in cytotoxic T cells in rheumatoid arthritis (dated by TCRdb to the late 2010s). About the investigation overall: Patient peripheral blood (approximately 30 ml EDTA) was drawn right after diagnosis and before any treatment started. Some V beta antibody-stained T-cell populations were flow-sorted on a FACSAria II or Sony SH800 at nearly 100% purity, and sorted V beta1+ cells also underwent TCRB sequencing. Whether expanded CD8+ T-cell clones in untreated, newly diagnosed rheumatoid arthritis carry somatic mutations was the study question, and clonality was characterized with TCRB deep sequencing. Median age was essentially the same in the patient group and the control group. TCRB deep sequencing covered approximately 69 patients with rheumatoid arthritis along with 15 to 20 healthy controls.

CDR1 and CDR2 are drawn from the germline V gene (reference sequence): MNHEY, SMNVEV. The CDR3 has 13 amino acids, counting the end cysteine and phenylalanine. Just the 39-base CDR3 DNA is kept, in frame starting at base 1. V and J lose 4 bases and 3 bases, and a span of 10 bases separates them. A remark on this clone: The clone's antigen remains unknown. Nothing much larger sits one base from this clone, and base qualities are not available.

On an AutoMACS, CD4+ and CD8+ cells were isolated via positive magnetic bead selection, and their purity was verified by flow cytometry. Initial screening for clonal expansions relied on flow cytometry with a TCR V beta antibody panel, after which sorted CD8+ fractions underwent TCRB deep sequencing for characterization. Isolation of peripheral blood mononuclear cells was done through Ficoll-Paque PLUS density gradient separation. Nucleospin Tissue or Tissue XS kits were used to extract DNA from CD4-enriched, CD8-enriched or PBMC samples, and a Qubit 2.0 fluorometer was used for quantification. Study-level results and caveats: Rheumatoid arthritis patients and age-matched healthy controls did not significantly differ in CD8+ T-cell clonality. The slight underrepresentation of TRBV07 in patients was not corrected for multiple comparisons. CD8+ clonality increased with age in patients (Spearman r=0.49) but not in healthy controls. The expanded CD8+ clones had unknown antigen targets, and not appearing in virus-specific databases did not rule out that they were virus-specific. In about an eighth of the roughly 65 patients, more than 20% of CD8+ cells belonged to the largest CD8+ clone, while several identical CD8+ TCRB sequences were shared between blood and synovial fluid.

The immunoSEQ assay was applied to genomic DNA for TCRB CDR3 sequencing. Concerning the study's data processing: Published virus-specific TCRB sequences were compared with patient CD8+ clones larger than 1%, and only a few matches were found. The analyses included only productive TCRB rearrangements. A clone was defined by a unique TCRB CDR3 sequence, and clonality was computed as a productive clonality index based on Shannon entropy. Repertoire overlap between two samples was calculated from the template counts of each clone relative to total templates per sample. A correlation with a Spearman r of 0.61 was found between V-gene usage by flow cytometry and V-gene usage by TCRB sequencing. In its TCRdb copy, this immuneACCESS table keeps in-frame sequences only and misses some clones. Where compared with another copy, unresolved V genes explain less than half of these, and the others have no known cause. V and J calls and clone size are copied from that table; D and trimming were computed from the DNA. This sample has 25,000 to 30,000 clones in its table, and around 86% of those were observed once. About a tenth of the sample is held by the ten biggest clonotypes.

Sequenced sample: CD8+ T cells sorted from blood. The chain employs TRBV27 and TRBJ2-7, with the D gene not clear enough to name. The receptor was isolated from an adult with rheumatoid arthritis. The CDR3 sequence is CASSYDKSYEQYF. In nucleotides, the sequence is TGTGCCAGCAGTTATGACAAGAGCTACGAGCAGTACTTC.